Listed below are T cell receptor beta chains from one sample, sequenced in a study of cytomegalovirus exposure and HLA in healthy donors. The data were produced by immunoSEQ multiplex PCR, yet TCRdb's version contains in-frame clones alone and is incomplete. The data show about 55,000 clones, and the top ten clones hold about 9.2%. The specimen sequenced was PBMCs. These receptors came from a man aged 50 to 59 in good health and CMV-seropositive. The conserved cysteine and the conserved F or W are not part of the CDR3 here.

v_call: TRBV4-2; j_call: TRBJ2-1; cdr3_aa: ASSQPGDRGAGEQF
v_call: TRBV2; j_call: TRBJ2-7; cdr3_aa: ASSSGRAGVYEQY
v_call: TRBV5-5; j_call: TRBJ2-7; cdr3_aa: ASSFGDWWEGEQY
v_call: TRBV28; j_call: TRBJ2-1; cdr3_aa: ASSSLAGVGNEQF
v_call: TRBV11-2; j_call: TRBJ1-5; cdr3_aa: ASSFGDQPQH
v_call: TRBV5-6; j_call: TRBJ2-7; cdr3_aa: ASSPGLAGYEQY
v_call: TRBV4-3; j_call: TRBJ1-2; cdr3_aa: ASSHTDSKGGYT
v_call: TRBV28; j_call: TRBJ2-7; cdr3_aa: ASSEREYVY
v_call: TRBV6-5; j_call: TRBJ2-3; cdr3_aa: ASSYWASSTDTQY
v_call: TRBV7-9; j_call: TRBJ2-1; cdr3_aa: ASSRRPGIGSYNEQF
v_call: TRBV7-2; j_call: TRBJ1-1; cdr3_aa: ASRPGSANTEAF
v_call: TRBV28; j_call: TRBJ1-2; cdr3_aa: ASVPGQGSANYGYT
v_call: TRBV4-3; j_call: TRBJ1-1; cdr3_aa: ASSQVDRDTEAF
v_call: TRBV28; j_call: TRBJ2-3; cdr3_aa: ASSERTAQSTDTQY
v_call: TRBV27; j_call: TRBJ1-1; cdr3_aa: ASSLSTGRGNTEAF
v_call: TRBV6-1; j_call: TRBJ1-1; cdr3_aa: ASSKQGASDTEAF
v_call: TRBV7-9; j_call: TRBJ2-7; cdr3_aa: ASSLAKGQGLSYEQY
v_call: TRBV7-9; j_call: TRBJ2-2; cdr3_aa: ASSLEGEGTGELF
v_call: TRBV30; j_call: TRBJ1-1; cdr3_aa: AWKTQVRNTEAF
v_call: TRBV5-1; j_call: TRBJ2-1; cdr3_aa: ASSGAGGPLVEQF
v_call: TRBV27; j_call: TRBJ1-6; cdr3_aa: ASSFVDRTGGSPLH
v_call: TRBV5-6; j_call: -; cdr3_aa: ASSFQVSPFYEQY
v_call: TRBV13; j_call: TRBJ1-1; cdr3_aa: ASSLGRAPEAF
v_call: TRBV7-8; j_call: TRBJ2-7; cdr3_aa: ASSAGTKWSEQY
v_call: TRBV7-3; j_call: TRBJ2-7; cdr3_aa: ASSLTLTGEQY
v_call: TRBV27; j_call: TRBJ2-7; cdr3_aa: ASSFSGSLSYEQY
v_call: TRBV7-9; j_call: TRBJ2-5; cdr3_aa: ASSDGLGGGETQY
v_call: TRBV29-1; j_call: TRBJ1-5; cdr3_aa: SANIEVQGQPQH
v_call: TRBV4-2; j_call: TRBJ1-1; cdr3_aa: ASSHSTGLGDTEDF
v_call: TRBV9; j_call: TRBJ2-3; cdr3_aa: ASSRQDTQY
v_call: TRBV28; j_call: TRBJ1-1; cdr3_aa: ASRSGWRAAF
v_call: TRBV5-8; j_call: TRBJ1-3; cdr3_aa: ASSSDRVAGNTIY
v_call: TRBV19; j_call: TRBJ2-2; cdr3_aa: AIRQGANTGELF
v_call: TRBV15; j_call: TRBJ1-5; cdr3_aa: ATSRGQGNQPQH
v_call: TRBV9; j_call: TRBJ2-5; cdr3_aa: ASSPGVAGKETQY
v_call: TRBV7-8; j_call: TRBJ2-5; cdr3_aa: ASSLESGETQY
v_call: TRBV4-3; j_call: TRBJ2-7; cdr3_aa: ASSQDRGQMGEQY
v_call: TRBV27; j_call: TRBJ2-7; cdr3_aa: ASRLRDRVLEQY
v_call: TRBV2; j_call: TRBJ2-2; cdr3_aa: ASTSDRGLGGELF
v_call: TRBV29-1; j_call: TRBJ1-2; cdr3_aa: SVEKGTGGYT
v_call: TRBV10-1; j_call: TRBJ2-7; cdr3_aa: ASRGDTFNEQY
v_call: TRBV19; j_call: TRBJ2-4; cdr3_aa: ASSIAPETGVNIQY
v_call: TRBV7-9; j_call: TRBJ2-1; cdr3_aa: ASRGTSGSSDNEQF
v_call: TRBV2; j_call: TRBJ1-1; cdr3_aa: ASKVSAGGSTEAF
v_call: TRBV5-4; j_call: TRBJ2-7; cdr3_aa: ASSAGSSYSYEQY
v_call: TRBV30; j_call: TRBJ1-1; cdr3_aa: AWTRGYAF
v_call: TRBV19; j_call: TRBJ1-1; cdr3_aa: ASLIPGQGLD
v_call: TRBV19; j_call: TRBJ1-2; cdr3_aa: ASSDQGSGGYT
v_call: TRBV9; j_call: TRBJ2-1; cdr3_aa: ASSALAGVYNEQF
v_call: TRBV7-6; j_call: TRBJ2-7; cdr3_aa: ASSAKRGPPTYEQY